This is a list of T cell receptor beta chains from one sample in a study of blood T cells in healthy people across ages. MiXCR was run by TCRdb on the 5' RACE reads, yielding one entry per CDR3 protein. Found here are roughly 900,000 distinct CDR3 sequences, under 30% of them singletons; the top ten hold roughly 17%. Sequencing was carried out using blood. The receptors stem from a woman older than 75 in good health. Both conserved end residues are part of each CDR3. D genes are given only for firm matches. Clone size is stated in some rows and not others, as once, few, many or a class when expanded.

j_call d_call clone_size v_call cdr3_aa cdr3_nt
TRBJ2-2 TRBD1 - TRBV7-6 CASSLRGKTTGSNTGELFF TGTGCCAGCAGCTTAAGGGGGAAGACGACAGGGTCGAACACCGGGGAGCTGTTTTTT
TRBJ2-1 TRBD1 - TRBV11-2 CASSLVYRGRSSYNEQFF TGTGCCAGCAGCTTAGTTTACAGGGGGCGAAGCTCCTACAATGAGCAGTTCTTC
TRBJ2-1 - many TRBV6-2/TRBV6-3 CASSYGPDNEQFF TGTGCCAGCAGTTACGGCCCCGACAATGAGCAGTTCTTC
TRBJ1-2 TRBD1 - TRBV27 CASSLIGGQGAGYTF TGTGCCAGCAGTTTAATAGGGGGACAGGGGGCCGGCTACACCTTC
TRBJ1-5 - - TRBV20-1 CSAYRPGGMGNQPQHF TGCAGTGCTTATCGCCCGGGGGGTATGGGCAATCAGCCCCAGCATTTT
TRBJ1-2 TRBD1 many TRBV7-2 CASSSRQGHGYTF TGTGCCAGCAGCTCGAGACAGGGCCATGGCTACACCTTC
TRBJ2-5 TRBD2 - TRBV2 CASSDLAGFVETQYF TGTGCCAGCAGTGATTTAGCGGGGTTCGTAGAGACCCAGTACTTC
TRBJ2-3 - - TRBV7-9 CASSRATPSADTQYF TGTGCCAGCAGCCGCGCCACCCCTAGCGCAGATACGCAGTATTTT
TRBJ2-4 - - TRBV6-6 CASSLMTGNVAKNIQYF TGTGCCAGCAGCTTAATGACAGGAAATGTAGCCAAAAACATTCAGTACTTC
TRBJ2-5 TRBD2 - TRBV6-2/TRBV6-3 CASSPTSGGRETQYF TGTGCCAGCAGTCCCACTAGCGGGGGTCGAGAGACCCAGTACTTC
TRBJ2-5 TRBD2 many TRBV12-3/TRBV12-4 CASSFRGLAGGKWETQYF TGTGCCAGCAGTTTTCGGGGACTAGCGGGGGGCAAGTGGGAGACCCAGTACTTC
TRBJ2-3 - - TRBV6-2/TRBV6-3 CASSSTGLSLTDTQYF TGTGCCAGCAGCTCAACTGGACTGTCCCTAACAGATACGCAGTATTTT
TRBJ1-1 TRBD1 - TRBV24-1 CATRSVGRGLEKLGAFF TGTGCCACCAGGTCCGTCGGAAGGGGGCTGGAAAAGTTGGGAGCTTTCTTT
TRBJ2-5 - many TRBV6-1 CASSSGPTKKTQYF TGTGCCAGCAGTTCGGGACCGACCAAGAAGACCCAGTACTTC
TRBJ1-2 TRBD1 - TRBV6-5 CASRYRGLDYGYTF TGTGCCAGCAGGTACAGGGGGCTAGACTATGGCTACACCTTC
TRBJ2-5 - many TRBV5-1 CASSFGGGPETQYF TGCGCCAGCAGCTTCGGGGGAGGACCGGAGACCCAGTACTTC
TRBJ2-1 - many TRBV7-2 CASSLRREQFF TGTGCCAGCAGCTTACGTAGGGAGCAGTTCTTC
TRBJ2-5 - few TRBV20-1 CSATKGEETQYF TGCAGTGCTACTAAAGGGGAGGAGACCCAGTACTTC
TRBJ1-6 - - TRBV5-1 CASSLAQTPDSPLHF TGCGCCAGCAGCTTGGCACAGACACCCGATTCACCCCTCCACTTT
TRBJ2-1 - many TRBV5-6 CASSFAGSNLYNEQFF TGTGCCAGCAGCTTCGCCGGATCAAACCTCTACAATGAGCAGTTCTTC
TRBJ2-1 TRBD2 many TRBV30 CALNSGAPWEQFF TGTGCCTTGAATAGCGGGGCGCCTTGGGAGCAGTTCTTC
TRBJ2-7 - many TRBV10-3 CAISEDPLEQYF TGTGCCATCAGTGAGGACCCCTTGGAGCAGTACTTC
TRBJ2-3 TRBD1 many TRBV25-1 CASSESWQGVDTQYF TGTGCCAGCAGTGAATCGTGGCAGGGGGTAGATACGCAGTATTTT
TRBJ2-1 TRBD1 many TRBV7-2 CASSLAQGLSYNEQFF TGTGCCAGCAGCTTAGCACAGGGGCTTTCCTACAATGAGCAGTTCTTC
TRBJ1-6 - - TRBV29-1 CSVAWTDRGPPHF TGCAGCGTCGCGTGGACAGACCGGGGGCCCCCCCACTTT
TRBJ2-3 TRBD2 many TRBV18 CASSPSGTSTYF TGTGCCAGCTCACCATCCGGGACTAGCACGTATTTT
TRBJ2-1 TRBD2 few TRBV9 CASSGGLAGGRNNEQFF TGTGCCAGCAGCGGGGGACTAGCGGGGGGCCGAAACAATGAGCAGTTCTTC
TRBJ2-7 - many TRBV7-2 CASSSRTASSYEQYF TGTGCCAGCAGCTCAAGGACCGCGAGCTCCTACGAGCAGTACTTC
TRBJ2-3 - - TRBV6-2/TRBV6-3 CASRGARVSDTQYF TGTGCCAGCCGGGGGGCCCGTGTCTCAGATACGCAGTATTTT
TRBJ2-7 - many TRBV12-3/TRBV12-4 CASSPGGAERSYEQYF TGTGCCAGCAGTCCGGGGGGCGCGGAACGCTCCTACGAGCAGTACTTC
TRBJ2-4 - many TRBV7-2 CASSLELAAAAKNIQYF TGTGCCAGCAGCTTAGAATTGGCAGCAGCAGCCAAAAACATTCAGTACTTC
TRBJ2-1 TRBD2 - TRBV20-1 CSAATSGRADNEQFF TGCAGTGCTGCGACTAGCGGGAGGGCCGACAATGAGCAGTTCTTC
TRBJ2-1 - many TRBV10-3 CATQSPSSYNEQFF TGTGCCACCCAGTCCCCGAGCTCCTACAATGAGCAGTTCTTC
TRBJ1-2 TRBD1 few TRBV20-1 CSAQGQGAGGNYGYTF TGCAGTGCCCAGGGACAGGGGGCTGGCGGTAACTATGGCTACACCTTC
TRBJ2-7 - once TRBV28 CASSLWGTSYEQYF TGTGCCAGCAGTTTATGGGGGACCTCCTACGAGCAGTACTTC
TRBJ1-6 - many TRBV28 CASSLPRFRSPLHF TGTGCCAGCAGCTTGCCCAGGTTCAGGTCACCCCTCCACTTT
TRBJ2-5 TRBD2 - TRBV7-2 CASSPRTSGRRETQYF TGTGCCAGCAGCCCAAGGACTAGCGGGAGACGGGAGACCCAGTACTTC
TRBJ1-4 - few TRBV12-3/TRBV12-4 CASTGIREKLFF TGTGCCAGCACCGGAATCAGGGAAAAACTGTTTTTT
TRBJ2-3 - many TRBV9 CASSVVETADNTQYF TGTGCCAGCAGCGTAGTGGAAACGGCAGACAATACGCAGTATTTT
TRBJ2-3 - many TRBV18 CASSPARSSTDTQYF TGTGCCAGCTCACCAGCCCGTTCGAGCACAGATACGCAGTATTTT
TRBJ1-2 - few TRBV12-3/TRBV12-4 CASSSARPNPLYGYTF TGTGCCAGCAGTTCAGCACGCCCAAATCCCCTATATGGCTACACCTTC
TRBJ1-2 - many TRBV7-2 CASSFNSLANYGYTF TGTGCCAGCAGCTTCAATTCCCTTGCTAACTATGGCTACACCTTC
TRBJ2-6 TRBD2 many TRBV7-2 CASSLARGFGANVLTF TGTGCCAGCAGCTTAGCGCGGGGGTTCGGGGCCAACGTCCTGACTTTC
TRBJ2-1 - many TRBV7-9 CASGAGRSSYNEQFF TGTGCCAGCGGAGCAGGGAGGAGCTCCTACAATGAGCAGTTCTTC
TRBJ2-3 - many TRBV9 CASSVAGLLAPDTQYF TGTGCCAGCAGCGTAGCTGGACTCTTGGCCCCAGATACGCAGTATTTT